This is a list of T cell receptor beta chains from one sample in a study of cytomegalovirus exposure and HLA in healthy donors. Profiled with immunoSEQ multiplex PCR; TCRdb holds only in-frame clones, not every one. The sample has 55,000 to 80,000 clones, roughly 94% seen once; the top ten hold over 6.5%. The sample was PBMCs. The receptors shown here come from a woman in her late teens or twenties in good health and CMV-seropositive. Each CDR3 is given with its conserved first and last residue. D genes are given only for firm matches. Size tells how often a clone was seen (once, few, many) or the class of an expanded clone, and some rows leave it out.

CASRRGRTYEQYF	TGTGCCAGCAGGCGCGGGAGGACCTACGAGCAGTACTTC	TRBV6-5	TRBJ2-7	-	TRBD2
CASQIWRGTNEKLFF	TGTGCCAGTCAAATCTGGAGGGGAACTAATGAAAAACTGTTTTTT	TRBV19	TRBJ1-4	-	-
CASSSGTGYEQYF	TGTGCCAGCAGCTCCGGGACAGGCTACGAGCAGTACTTC	TRBV7-9	TRBJ2-7	-	TRBD1
CASSDLAASYEQYF	TGTGCCAGCAGTGACCTAGCGGCTTCCTACGAGCAGTACTTC	TRBV25-1	TRBJ2-7	-	TRBD2
CASSLGGASFNEQFF	TGTGCCAGCAGTTTAGGGGGGGCGTCTTTTAATGAGCAGTTCTTC	TRBV28	TRBJ2-1	-	-
CASRGLADAYEQYF	TGTGCCAGCAGGGGACTAGCGGACGCCTACGAGCAGTACTTC	TRBV6-1	TRBJ2-7	once	TRBD2
CASSLDRWNYGYTF	TGTGCCAGCAGCTTGGACAGGTGGAACTATGGCTACACCTTC	TRBV5-4	TRBJ1-2	-	-
CASSLDSPYEQYF	TGCGCCAGCAGCTTAGACAGTCCGTACGAGCAGTACTTC	TRBV5-1	TRBJ2-7	-	-
CASSQVSGGNQPQHF	TGTGCCAGCAGCCAAGTATCAGGGGGTAATCAGCCCCAGCATTTT	TRBV4-2	TRBJ1-5	-	TRBD1
CASSGASYYEQYF	TGTGCCAGCAGCGGTGCGAGCTACTACGAGCAGTACTTC	TRBV7-9	TRBJ2-7	-	-
CSATLNEQFF	TGCAGTGCTACCCTAAATGAGCAGTTCTTC	TRBV20-1	TRBJ2-1	-	-
CASSPPGSGLAFF	TGTGCCAGCTCACCACCGGGTTCAGGGCTGGCTTTCTTT	TRBV18	TRBJ1-1	-	-
CSSRGALGVSTEAFF	TGTTCTTCACGGGGGGCTTTGGGTGTGTCCACTGAAGCTTTCTTT	TRBV6-6	TRBJ1-1	-	-
CASSLLGGEPQHF	TGTGCCAGCAGCTTGTTGGGAGGCGAGCCCCAGCATTTT	TRBV7-3	TRBJ1-5	-	-
CASSLPLANHEQYF	TGTGCCAGCAGCTTGCCCCTAGCTAACCACGAGCAGTACTTC	TRBV5-4	TRBJ2-7	-	-
CSVEDLSGQGGTEAFF	TGCAGCGTTGAAGACCTGTCAGGACAGGGTGGGACTGAAGCTTTCTTT	TRBV29-1	TRBJ1-1	-	TRBD1
CASSSGTGGAQYF	TGTGCCTCCTCGAGCGGGACGGGCGGTGCGCAGTATTTT	TRBV30	TRBJ2-3	-	TRBD2